The 32 T cell receptor beta chains in this list originate from one sample, sequenced in a study of blood T cell repertoires in COVID-19. This table comes from immunoSEQ multiplex PCR, and its TCRdb copy is limited to in-frame clones, with some not included. The sample holds 200,000 to 300,000 clones, nearly 90% seen once. Sequenced input: peripheral blood. The receptors come from a young woman with acute or convalescent COVID-19.

The chain has TRBV5-1 and TRBJ2-2; maybe TRBD2 (5 bases). V was pared by 6 bases and J by 1 base, with 10 bases between. Germline V lookup: CDR1 SGHRS, CDR2 YFSETQ. This CDR3 is built from 14 residues. The CDR3 DNA reads as TGCGCCAGCATGGAGAGCGGGAACACCGGGGAGCTGTTTTTT. Protein product: CASMESGNTGELFF.

In this sample, this clone turned up once. J is TRBJ2-1 and V is TRBV7-2; 13 bases fit TRBD2. With V trimmed by 1 base and J by 6 bases, 6 bases remained unmatched. The CDR3 is 17 residues long. The V gene's germline CDR1 is SGHTA and CDR2 FQGNSA. CDR3 in amino acids: CASSLVGLAGVFNEQFF. CDR3 coding DNA: TGTGCCAGCAGCTTAGTTGGACTAGCGGGAGTTTTCAATGAGCAGTTCTTC.

The chain joins TRBV10-3 to TRBJ2-3; 11 positions match TRBD2. From germline, CDR1 is ENHRY and CDR2 SYGVKD. The CDR3 sequence is 16 residues long. The V and J ends lost 3 bases and 0 bases, in that order; junction bases with no gene match: 2. The CDR3 spells CAISERLAGSTDTQYF. The CDR3, as DNA: TGTGCCATCAGTGAAAGACTAGCGGGGAGCACAGATACGCAGTATTTT.

CDR3 amino acids: CASSMSFSGNQPQHF. Here the CDR3 DNA reads TGTGCCAGTAGTATGTCTTTCTCCGGCAATCAGCCCCAGCATTTT. The V call is TRBV19, the J call TRBJ1-5; D uncertain. CDR1 LNHDA and CDR2 SQIVND come from the germline V gene (reference sequence). The CDR3 extends over 15 amino acids. V lost 3 bases and J 2 bases, leaving 11 bases between the germline ends.

The genes are TRBV6-5 and TRBJ1-2; D unclear. The V gene's germline CDR1 is MNHEY and CDR2 SVGAGI. This CDR3 has 16 amino acids. The V end lost 2 bases, the J end lost 6 bases, and 19 bases lay between the germline ends. The CDR3 protein is CASSYLPRGVPDGYTF. For the CDR3, the DNA is TGTGCCAGCAGTTACCTCCCGCGCGGAGTCCCTGATGGCTACACCTTC.

V and J are TRBV4-3 and TRBJ2-6; tentative D call: TRBD2 (5 bases). This CDR3 is 17 amino acids long. Looked up from germline, CDR1 is LGHNA and CDR2 is YSLEER. Trimming took off 1 base at V and 0 bases at J, with 10 bases between the two ends. The CDR3, as DNA: TGCGCCAGCAGCCAAGGTCTAGGACTCTCTGGGGCCAACGTCCTGACTTTC. Amino acids: CASSQGLGLSGANVLTF.

This rearrangement joins TRBV9 to TRBJ2-5; tentatively, D is TRBD2 (5 bases). V lost 0 bases, J lost 4 bases, and 13 bases lay in between. Germline V gene data show CDR1 as SGDLS and CDR2 as YYNGEE. The CDR3 has 15 residues. The CDR3 reads CASSVAVGEVETQYF. The CDR3 region has the DNA TGTGCCAGCAGCGTAGCTGTGGGAGAAGTAGAGACCCAGTACTTC.

The rearrangement links TRBV30 to TRBJ1-4; TRBD1 agrees at 9 bases. V shed 4 bases, J shed 4 bases, and the junction held 10 bases outside the gene matches. In germline, CDR1 is GTSNPN, CDR2 SVGIG (reference sequence). The CDR3 runs 16 residues. The CDR3 DNA reads TGTGCCTGGACGGGAGGACAGGGGCCGAGTAATGAAAAACTGTTTTTT. Amino acids: CAWTGGQGPSNEKLFF.

The chain carries TRBV5-4 and TRBJ1-1; D is unresolved. Germline assignment: CDR1 SGHNT and CDR2 YYREEE (reference sequence). V lost 3 bases to trimming and J lost 1 base, with 4 bases between them. The CDR3 spans 12 residues. CDR3 DNA: TGTGCCAGCAGCTCTCCGAACACTGAAGCTTTCTTT. It encodes CASSSPNTEAFF.

This rearrangement joins TRBV5-6 to TRBJ1-2, with D possibly matching TRBD1 (5 bases). The CDR3 runs to 14 residues. Germline CDR1 reads SGHDT; CDR2 reads YYEEEE. V shed 0 bases and J shed 4 bases, with 10 bases lying between them. The CDR3 region is CASSLGGRTYGYTF. The CDR3 DNA reads TGTGCCAGCAGCTTGGGGGGGAGGACCTATGGCTACACCTTC.

CDR3 in DNA: TGTGCCAGTAGTAACCCCTATGACAGCGGGCTGAACACTGAAGCTTTCTTT. Translating it yields CASSNPYDSGLNTEAFF. The chain carries TRBV19 and TRBJ1-1, with D tentatively TRBD1 (5 bases). Per germline, CDR1 LNHDA and CDR2 SQIVND (reference sequence). Trimming took 4 bases from V and 0 from J, leaving 18 bases between them. The CDR3 loop spans 17 amino acids.

V gene TRBV5-1 combines with J gene TRBJ2-3, with D perhaps TRBD2 (6 bases). This CDR3 region has 13 residues. CDR1 is SGHRS and CDR2 is YFSETQ in the germline V gene. Trimming left V 4 bases short and J 6 bases short, with 12 bases between. CDR3 sequence reads: CASSAQGGDTQYF. CDR3 nucleotides: TGCGCCAGCAGCGCACAAGGAGGGGATACGCAGTATTTT. Using reference TRBV5-1 and TRBJ2-3 for the parts outside the CDR3, the full variable domain is KAGVTQTPRYLIKTRGQQVTLSCSPISGHRSVSWYQQTPGQGLQFLFEYFSETQRNKGNFPGRFSGRQFSNSRSEMNVSTLELGDSALYLCASSAQGGDTQYFGPGTRLTVL.

This clone was seen a single time. The chain links TRBV6-5 to TRBJ2-3, with 8 bases lining up with TRBD2. V was pared by 6 bases and J by 1 base, with 6 bases of the junction left unmatched. This CDR3 has 15 amino acids. CDR1 is MNHEY, CDR2 SVGAGI, per germline. CDR3 in DNA: TGTGCCAGCAGAAAAGGGACTAGTGGCACAGATACGCAGTATTTT. Protein sequence: CASRKGTSGTDTQYF.

The chain combines TRBV4-2 with TRBJ2-7; 11 bases align to TRBD2. This CDR3 contains 16 residues. The germline V gene has CDR1 LGHNA and CDR2 YNFKEQ. Germline trimming cut 4 bases from V and 3 bases from J; bases unmatched to any gene: 8. This chain's CDR3 is CASSPYLAGGFYEQYF. Written as DNA, the CDR3 is TGTGCCAGCAGCCCATACCTAGCGGGAGGTTTCTACGAGCAGTACTTC.

The rearrangement joins TRBV11-3 to TRBJ2-5, with 13 positions matching TRBD2. Germline CDR1 is SGHNT and CDR2 is YENEEA. With 5 bases clipped from V and 1 base from J, the junction kept 13 bases outside the gene matches. The CDR3 length is 19 residues. This CDR3 reads CASSDGQGGTSGTQETQYF. As DNA, the CDR3 is TGTGCCAGCAGCGACGGACAGGGGGGGACTAGCGGGACCCAAGAGACCCAGTACTTC.

This clone was observed a handful of times. This rearrangement joins TRBV2 to TRBJ1-5; no firm D call. V was pared by 3 bases and J by 1 base, with 7 bases between. The length of the CDR3 is 14 residues. From germline, CDR1 is SNHLY and CDR2 FYNNEI. CDR3 bases: TGTGCCAGCAGTGAGCCGGTAAGCAATCAGCCCCAGCATTTT. Residues: CASSEPVSNQPQHF.

The V call is TRBV24-1, the J call TRBJ2-3; 8 bases line up with TRBD2. Germline assignment: CDR1 KGHDR and CDR2 SFDVKD. The trim removed 4 bases at V and 1 base at J, leaving 9 bases unmatched. The CDR3 is 17 residues long. The CDR3 sequence is CATSDPTSGPGTDTQYF. The CDR3 nucleotides are TGTGCCACCAGTGACCCAACTAGCGGACCCGGCACAGATACGCAGTATTTT.

This chain links TRBV18 with TRBJ2-1; maybe TRBD2 (6 bases). The CDR3 spans 14 residues. The germline V and J ends were trimmed by 3 bases and 16 bases, with 22 bases remaining between them. CDR1 is KGHSH and CDR2 is LQKENI in the germline V gene. CDR3 region: CASSPPPLSGVAFF. The DNA of the CDR3 is TGTGCCAGCTCACCTCCACCTTTATCGGGGGTCGCCTTCTTC.

This chain links TRBV6-2 or TRBV6-3 with TRBJ1-1; D perhaps matches TRBD1 (5 bases). The V gene's germline CDR1 is MNHEY and CDR2 SVGEGT. The CDR3 has 14 residues. Trimming shortened V by 0 bases and J by 5 bases, and 10 bases separated the two germline ends. The CDR3 nucleotides are TGTGCCAGCAGTTACTCTATGGGGGGTACTGAAGCTTTCTTT. Residues: CASSYSMGGTEAFF.

CDR3 in DNA: TGTGCCAGTAGTACCCGGGGAAGCGGGTCCTACGAGCAGTACTTC. Encoded protein: CASSTRGSGSYEQYF. This sequence joins TRBV19 and TRBJ2-7; D is possibly TRBD2 (6 bases). Germline V gene data show CDR1 as LNHDA and CDR2 as SQIVND (reference sequence). The CDR3 is made up of 15 amino acids. The germline V and J ends were trimmed by 4 bases and 1 base, with 14 bases remaining between them. The complete variable domain, with remaining parts taken from reference TRBV19 and TRBJ2-7, reads DGGITQSPKYLFRKEGQNVTLSCEQNLNHDAMYWYRQDPGQGLRLIYYSQIVNDFQKGDIAEGYSVSREKKESFPLTVTSAQKNPTAFYLCASSTRGSGSYEQYFGPGTRLTVT.

This sequence joins TRBV9 and TRBJ1-3; D is undetermined. V gave up 2 bases and J gave up 2 bases, with 17 bases separating them. Germline CDR1 reads SGDLS; CDR2 reads YYNGEE. CDR3 size: 17 residues. CDR3 residues: CASSVGALSLAGNTIYF. CDR3 sequence (DNA): TGTGCCAGCAGCGTCGGAGCCCTTTCCCTGGCTGGAAACACCATATATTTT.

This rearrangement joins TRBV10-3 to TRBJ2-2; 9 bases match TRBD1. Germline V gene data show CDR1 as ENHRY and CDR2 as SYGVKD. Germline trimming cut 5 bases from V and 5 bases from J; bases unmatched to any gene: 12. There are 17 residues in the CDR3. CDR3 sequence (DNA): TGTGCCATCAGTTTTAAACCGGGACAGGGATTTACCGGGGAGCTGTTTTTT. Its protein product is CAISFKPGQGFTGELFF.

V gene TRBV5-1 combines with J gene TRBJ2-1; tentative D call: TRBD2 (6 bases). CDR3 length: 15 residues. Germline V lookup: CDR1 SGHRS, CDR2 YFSETQ. Trimming shortened V by 4 bases and J by 9 bases, and 20 bases separated the two germline ends. CDR3 protein: CASSTRREPASEQFF. The CDR3, as DNA: TGCGCCAGCAGCACGCGGAGGGAGCCAGCCAGTGAGCAGTTCTTC.

The chain carries TRBV4-1 and TRBJ2-7; 7 nucleotides match TRBD1. The CDR3 has 15 amino acids. J was trimmed by 0 bases and V by 2 bases; bases with no gene match: 4. Per the germline V gene, CDR1 is MGHRA and CDR2 is YSYEKL. This CDR3 is CASSQLQGSSYEQYF. CDR3 sequence (DNA): TGCGCCAGCAGCCAACTACAGGGGAGCTCCTACGAGCAGTACTTC.

The gene calls are TRBV5-6 and TRBJ2-6; 8 nucleotides line up with TRBD1. The CDR3 sequence is 16 residues long. With V trimmed by 0 bases and J by 2 bases, 1 base remained unmatched. Germline V CDR1 and CDR2: SGHDT, YYEEEE. The CDR3 sequence: CASSLEDRAGANVLTF. CDR3 bases: TGTGCCAGCAGCTTGGAGGACAGGGCTGGGGCCAACGTCCTGACTTTC.

The chain couples TRBV12-5 to TRBJ1-6, with 7 bases matching TRBD1. Losses at the gene ends were 0 bases for V and 5 bases for J; bases not matched to a gene: 4. Germline CDR1 LGHNT, CDR2 FRNRAP. This CDR3 comprises 16 residues. Here the CDR3 reads CASGLVPTGNNSPLHF. In DNA, the CDR3 is TGTGCTAGTGGTTTGGTACCGACAGGGAATAATTCACCCCTCCACTTT.

The chain recombines TRBV2 with TRBJ2-7, with 7 bases that match TRBD1. The V gene's germline CDR1 is SNHLY and CDR2 FYNNEI. The CDR3 is 15 residues long. J lost 4 bases, V lost 6 bases, and 12 bases had no gene match. The CDR3: CASRGPGQIIYEQYF. The CDR3 DNA sequence: TGTGCCAGCAGGGGTCCGGGACAGATTATTTACGAGCAGTACTTC.

The rearrangement links TRBV14 to TRBJ2-7; tentative D call: TRBD2 (6 bases). In germline, CDR1 is SGHDN, CDR2 FVKESK. The CDR3 is 15 amino acids. The ends were cut back, 4 bases at V and 2 bases at J, with 15 bases in the middle. CDR3 bases: TGTGCCAGCAGCCCCCGGGGCAGCGGGCCCTACGAGCAGTACTTC. Translation gives CASSPRGSGPYEQYF. The variable domain in full, with the rest retrieved from reference TRBV14 and TRBJ2-7, is EAGVTQFPSHSVIEKGQTVTLRCDPISGHDNLYWYRRVMGKEIKFLLHFVKESKQDESGMPNNRFLAERTGGTYSTLKVQPAELEDSGVYFCASSPRGSGPYEQYFGPGTRLTVT.

This rearrangement joins TRBV5-5 to TRBJ1-2, with 8 bases matching TRBD1. This CDR3 spans 15 amino acids. J gave up 4 bases and V 4 bases, and 9 bases lay outside the gene matches. Per the germline V gene, CDR1 is SGHKS and CDR2 is YYEKEE (reference sequence). Here the CDR3 DNA reads TGTGCCAGCAGCGGGCAGGGGGCGGGTGGCTATGGCTACACCTTC. As protein: CASSGQGAGGYGYTF.

The chain recombines TRBV29-1 with TRBJ2-3, with 13 positions matching TRBD2. CDR3 size: 15 residues. Germline loops: CDR1 SQVTM, CDR2 ANQGSEA. V lost 5 bases and J lost 4; bases outside the gene matches: 6. In nucleotides, the CDR3 is TGCAGCGTTAGCCCACTAGCGGGGGGGGCAGATACGCAGTATTTT. It yields the protein CSVSPLAGGADTQYF.

The chain combines TRBV5-4 with TRBJ2-7, with 9 nucleotides matching TRBD2. The CDR3 length is 15 residues. The junction had 7 bases not matched to a gene; V was cut back by 2 bases and J by 4 bases. The germline CDR1 and CDR2 sequences are SGHNT and YYREEE (reference sequence). DNA of the CDR3: TGTGCCAGCAGCTTTTTAGCGGGAGCGATGTACGAGCAGTACTTC. Its protein is CASSFLAGAMYEQYF.

The chain has TRBV7-9 and TRBJ2-3; no definite D call. V was pared by 1 base and J by 0 bases, with 5 bases between. The CDR3 has 14 amino acids. Germline CDR1 SEHNR, CDR2 FQNEAQ (reference sequence). The CDR3 loop is CASSLVQSTDTQYF. The CDR3 DNA sequence: TGTGCCAGCAGCTTAGTCCAAAGCACAGATACGCAGTATTTT.